This is a list of T cell receptor beta chains from one sample in a study of regulatory T cells in long-lasting Graves disease. TCRdb used MiXCR to reprocess the multiplex PCR reads, holding one entry per CDR3 protein. The table records hundreds of thousands of distinct CDR3 sequences, less than 15% of them present only once. The sample was also reused in another study, on T cells in Graves' hyperthyroidism and ophthalmopathy.

Sequenced here: peripheral blood mononuclear cells (PBMCs), sampled at new diagnosis, from a patient treated with antithyroid drugs. Receptors originate from a man aged 30-40 years with Graves disease. Each CDR3 is given with its conserved first and last residue. Fields, in order: clone size, J gene, D gene, V gene, CDR3 DNA, CDR3 protein. A D gene is named only where the DNA matches it firmly. Clone size appears in some rows only: once, few, many, or a class for an expanded clone.

>.|TRBJ2-5|.|TRBV20-1
TGCAGTGCTAGCCCTAGCGACCAAGAGACCCGGTACTTC
CSASPSDQETRYF
>many|TRBJ2-3|.|TRBV7-9
TGTGCCAGCGCGCGGGACACAGATACGCAGTATTTT
CASARDTDTQYF
>many|TRBJ2-7|TRBD2|TRBV6-2/TRBV6-3
TGTGCCAGCAGTCCTAGCGGGAGTTTCGAGCAGTACTTC
CASSPSGSFEQYF
>.|TRBJ1-2|.|TRBV28
TGTGCCAGCAGCTTCGCGGACAGACGTAACTATGGCTACACCTTC
CASSFADRRNYGYTF
>few|TRBJ1-2|.|TRBV9
TGTGCCAGCAGCGCACCACGGAACCAGTATGGCTACACCTTC
CASSAPRNQYGYTF
>.|TRBJ2-2|TRBD1|TRBV27
TGTGCCAGCTGGGACAGGGGGCGCGGCGGGGAGCTGTTTTTT
CASWDRGRGGELFF
>many|TRBJ1-6|.|TRBV10-3
TGTGCCATCAGTCCGGGACAACTTAATTCACCCCTCCACTTT
CAISPGQLNSPLHF
>many|TRBJ2-7|TRBD1|TRBV20-1
TGCAGTGCTAGAGCTCAGACAGGGCCCAGCCAGTACTTC
CSARAQTGPSQYF
>many|TRBJ2-2|TRBD2|TRBV6-5
TGTGCCAGCAGTTACCCTAATAGCGGGAGTGGCACCGGGGAGCTGTTTTTT
CASSYPNSGSGTGELFF
>.|TRBJ2-5|.|TRBV20-1
TGCAGTGCTAGAGGGACGGAGGGGGGGGAGACCCAGTACTTC
CSARGTEGGETQYF
>many|TRBJ2-1|.|TRBV5-6
TGTGCCAGCAGCTTGGCCAAGTTGGAAGGGCAGTTCTTC
CASSLAKLEGQFF
>few|TRBJ1-5|.|TRBV5-1
TGCGCCAGCAACCGACAGGCGCTACAGCATTTT
CASNRQALQHF
>few|TRBJ2-5|.|TRBV3-1
TGTGCCAGCAGCCGTCGGGTGGGTCAAGAGACCCAGTACTTC
CASSRRVGQETQYF
>many|TRBJ2-1|TRBD2|TRBV29-1
TGCAGCGTCTCGGGACTAGAAGCTCCCTCCTACAATGAGCAGTTCTTC
CSVSGLEAPSYNEQFF
>few|TRBJ1-5|.|TRBV18
TGTGCCAGCTCACCTACGGACAGAAGAAATCAGCCCCAGCATTTT
CASSPTDRRNQPQHF
>.|TRBJ2-5|TRBD2|TRBV5-8
TGTGCCAGCAGCCCTGAACCCGACGGTGGACTAGCCAAGACCCAGTACTTC
CASSPEPDGGLAKTQYF
>.|TRBJ2-3|.|TRBV7-8
TGTGCCAGCAGCCCCCGGACCCAATTCACAGATACGCAGTATTTT
CASSPRTQFTDTQYF
>few|TRBJ2-1|.|TRBV9
TGTGCCAGCGCGGTGGGGGACGGGGGTCTCAATGAGCAGTTCTTC
CASAVGDGGLNEQFF
>many|TRBJ1-6|.|TRBV11-2
TGTGCCAGCAGCTTAGATCCAGATCGGAATTCACCCCTCCACTTT
CASSLDPDRNSPLHF
>many|TRBJ2-3|.|TRBV5-1
TGTGCCAGCAGGGGAGGGACGAGCACAGATACGCAGTATTTT
CASRGGTSTDTQYF
>.|TRBJ2-7|.|TRBV20-1
TGCAGTGCTAGAGGACTTACTAGGGAGCAGTACTTC
CSARGLTREQYF
>few|TRBJ2-7|.|TRBV25-1
TGTGCCAGCACCTCTACTACCCCTCGGGGCTCCTACGAGCAGTACTTC
CASTSTTPRGSYEQYF
>many|TRBJ2-1|.|TRBV28
TGTGCCAGCAGTCCAATAAGCAAATATACGGGAGCCTACAATGAGCAGTTCTTC
CASSPISKYTGAYNEQFF
>many|TRBJ2-3|.|TRBV27
TGTGCCAGCAGTTTCGGGATCGGGGATACGCAGTATTTT
CASSFGIGDTQYF
>many|TRBJ2-7|TRBD1|TRBV7-9
TGTGCCAGCAGCTTGTGGGGAGATTCAGGGGGCCTCTCCTACGAGCAGTACTTC
CASSLWGDSGGLSYEQYF
>.|TRBJ2-7|TRBD2|TRBV12-3/TRBV12-4
TGTGCCAGCAGTTCCCATAGGACTAGCGGGTGCGAGCAGTACTTC
CASSSHRTSGCEQYF
>many|TRBJ2-7|TRBD1|TRBV2
TGTGCCAGCAGTGAAGCGCTCGGACAGGTGAGCTACGAGCAGTACTTC
CASSEALGQVSYEQYF
>many|TRBJ2-6|.|TRBV6-1
TGTGCCAGCAGGAGTAGGAACTCTGGGGCCAACGTCCTGACTTTC
CASRSRNSGANVLTF
>many|TRBJ2-7|.|TRBV27
TGTGCCACCAATCGGGCAGGGCGTTCCTACGAGCAGTACTTC
CATNRAGRSYEQYF